One and the same sample provided the 4 T cell receptor beta chains below, sequenced in a study of T cells in Graves' hyperthyroidism and ophthalmopathy. Researchers amplified the TCR beta CDR3 regions from RNA transcripts. First-round RT-PCR with HTBI primers amplified the TCR CDR3 region. TCRdb redid the calling of the multiplex PCR reads with MiXCR, one entry per CDR3 protein. The sample carries about 520,000 distinct CDR3 sequences, less than 25% recorded once. The specimen was blood. All receptors come from a man between 18 and 29 years old with Graves' hyperthyroidism.

The gene calls are TRBV2 and TRBJ1-5, with 10 bases lining up with TRBD1. V gave up 1 base and J gave up 2 bases; unmatched junction bases: 5. Germline CDR1 reads SNHLY; CDR2 reads FYNNEI. CDR3 size: 17 residues. The CDR3 region is CASSEGGQGRGNQPQHF. In DNA form, the CDR3 reads TGTGCCAGCAGTGAAGGGGGACAGGGGCGGGGCAATCAGCCCCAGCATTTT.

This clonotype was recorded many times. The rearrangement uses TRBV11-1 and TRBJ1-2, with a possible D match to TRBD1 (5 bases). The germline gives CDR1 SGHAT, CDR2 FQDESV (reference sequence). Trimming shortened V by 7 bases and J by 3 bases, and 24 bases separated the two germline ends. CDR3 length: 17 amino acids. The CDR3 bases are TGTGCCAGCACGTATTCAAAGGGGCAGGGCGATTACTATGGCTACACCTTC. Its protein product is CASTYSKGQGDYYGYTF.

This clonotype showed up many times. The V gene is TRBV28, the J gene TRBJ2-7, with 8 bases aligning to TRBD1. Trimming took 8 bases from V and 3 from J; bases not matched to a gene: 9. CDR3 length: 14 amino acids. Germline CDR1 MDHEN, CDR2 SYDVKM. The DNA of the CDR3 is TGTGCCAGCTTTCCGGGACAGGCGATCTACGAGCAGTACTTC. As protein: CASFPGQAIYEQYF. Supplemented by reference TRBV28 and TRBJ2-7, the full variable domain reads DVKVTQSSRYLVKRTGEKVFLECVQDMDHENMFWYRQDPGLGLRLIYFSYDVKMKEKGDIPEGYSVSREKKERFSLILESASTNQTSMYLCASFPGQAIYEQYFGPGTRLTVT.

This clonotype has a count of ten or more. This chain joins TRBV27 and TRBJ1-1, with TRBD1 matching 7 bases. V lost 7 bases, J lost 9 bases, and 5 bases stayed unmatched. The CDR3 has 11 residues. Germline V gives CDR1 MNHEY, CDR2 SMNVEV (reference sequence). In DNA, the CDR3 is TGTGCCAGCACGCAGGGGGATCAAGCTTTCTTT. Its translation is CASTQGDQAFF.